This TCR beta chain originates from a study of spatial heterogeneity in lung cancer. As for the study in general: The average count in raw reads for each unique TCR and UMI combination exceeded nine appearances.

Every TCR cDNA molecule carried a tag that served as a unique molecular identifier. TCRdb ran MiXCR on the 5' RACE reads and lists one entry per CDR3 protein. Here the sample spans around 4,000 distinct CDR3 sequences, almost 35% being singletons. In its sample, this clonotype was seen a few times. Antigen unknown. Since it is a stray read in a library aimed at alpha chains, this beta chain has a size that is not meaningful. Notes on the study in general: Ubiquitous expanded tumor TCRs were observed in blood more at resection than follow-up.

Described time point: sample taken at primary tumor resection. Without sorting, whole RNA was sequenced from tumor, nontumor lung or frozen PBMC. 72 TRACERx patients with early, untreated non-small cell lung cancer donated samples. Germline-derived CDR1 and CDR2 are SGHRS and YFSETQ. V was shortened by 4 bases and J by 2 bases, with 16 bases between the two germline ends. The CDR3 is 15 residues long. The sequence was collected from a male donor with early-stage non-small cell lung cancer. The rearrangement joins TRBV5-1 to TRBJ2-7; perhaps TRBD2 as D (6 bases). Sequences were derived from PBMCs, sampled at surgery. The CDR3 loop is CASSVGASEAYEQYF. In DNA form, the CDR3 reads TGCGCCAGCAGCGTGGGTGCTAGCGAGGCCTACGAGCAGTACTTC.